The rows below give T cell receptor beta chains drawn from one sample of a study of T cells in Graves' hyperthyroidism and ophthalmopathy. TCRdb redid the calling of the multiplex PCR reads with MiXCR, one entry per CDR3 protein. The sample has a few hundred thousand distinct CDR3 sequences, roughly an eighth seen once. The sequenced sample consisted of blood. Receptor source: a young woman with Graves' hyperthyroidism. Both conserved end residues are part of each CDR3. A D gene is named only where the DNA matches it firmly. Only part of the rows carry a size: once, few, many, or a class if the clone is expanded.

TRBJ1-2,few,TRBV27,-,CASSFSRNYGYTF,TGTGCCAGCAGTTTTTCCAGGAACTATGGCTACACCTTC
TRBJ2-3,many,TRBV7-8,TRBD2,CASSLSRLAGFFTDTQYF,TGTGCCAGCAGCTTATCAAGGCTAGCGGGGTTCTTCACAGATACGCAGTATTTT
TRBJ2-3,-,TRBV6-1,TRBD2,CASLPGLAASTDTQYF,TGTGCCAGCCTCCCGGGACTAGCGGCATCCACAGATACGCAGTATTTT
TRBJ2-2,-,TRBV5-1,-,CASSLAGWDTGELFF,TGCGCCAGCAGCTTGGCAGGGTGGGACACCGGGGAGCTGTTTTTT
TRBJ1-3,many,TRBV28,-,CASSRPQGDAGNTIYF,TGTGCCAGCAGTCGACCACAGGGAGACGCTGGAAACACCATATATTTT
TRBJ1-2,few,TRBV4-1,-,CASSQEDSIFYGYTF,TGCGCCAGCAGCCAGGAAGACAGTATTTTCTATGGCTACACCTTC
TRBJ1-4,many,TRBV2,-,CASMSDRTNEKLFF,TGTGCCAGCATGTCGGACAGAACTAATGAAAAACTGTTTTTT
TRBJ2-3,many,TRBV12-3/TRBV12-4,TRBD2,CASSPTPLAGYTDTQYF,TGTGCCAGCAGTCCTACCCCTCTAGCGGGATACACAGATACGCAGTATTTT
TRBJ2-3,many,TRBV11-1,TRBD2,CASSYTGTSGFTDTQYF,TGTGCCAGCAGCTACACCGGGACTAGCGGATTCACAGATACGCAGTATTTT
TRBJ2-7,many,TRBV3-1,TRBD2,CASSRGLAEYYEQYF,TGTGCCAGCAGCAGGGGACTAGCGGAATACTACGAGCAGTACTTC
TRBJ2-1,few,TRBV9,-,CASSVEGGRSSYNEQFF,TGTGCCAGCAGCGTAGAGGGCGGCAGGAGCTCCTACAATGAGCAGTTCTTC
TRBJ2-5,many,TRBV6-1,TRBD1,CASSPGTGRFETQYF,TGTGCCAGCAGTCCCGGGACAGGGAGGTTTGAGACCCAGTACTTC
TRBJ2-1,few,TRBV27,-,CASSLYGTPRYNEQFF,TGTGCCAGCAGTTTGTACGGGACTCCAAGATACAATGAGCAGTTCTTC
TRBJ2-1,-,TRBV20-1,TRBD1,CSVGTGIYNEQFF,TGCAGTGTTGGGACAGGAATCTACAATGAGCAGTTCTTC
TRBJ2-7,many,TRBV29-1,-,CSVEGSGYGEQYF,TGCAGCGTTGAAGGGTCAGGGTACGGCGAGCAGTACTTC
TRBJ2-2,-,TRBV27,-,CASSFKTGSGELFF,TGTGCCAGCAGTTTTAAGACAGGTTCCGGGGAGCTGTTTTTT
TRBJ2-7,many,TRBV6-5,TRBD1,CASSYSIPGDRGPVLPTSYEQYF,TGTGCCAGCAGTTACTCGATTCCCGGGGACAGGGGGCCGGTGCTGCCTACCTCCTACGAGCAGTACTTC
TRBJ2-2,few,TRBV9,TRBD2,CASSFSSGSSGELFF,TGTGCCAGCAGCTTTTCTAGCGGGAGTTCCGGGGAGCTGTTTTTT
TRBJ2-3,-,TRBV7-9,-,CASSSPPGRYTDTQYF,TGTGCCAGCAGCTCCCCTCCAGGACGGTACACAGATACGCAGTATTTT
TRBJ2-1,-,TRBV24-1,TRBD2,CATSDFTSGNEQFF,TGTGCCACCAGTGATTTTACTAGCGGGAACGAGCAGTTCTTC
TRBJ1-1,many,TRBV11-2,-,CASSLQGIENTEAFF,TGTGCCAGCAGCTTACAGGGGATTGAGAACACTGAAGCTTTCTTT
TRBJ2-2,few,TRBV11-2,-,CASSDENTGELFF,TGTGCCAGCAGCGACGAGAACACCGGGGAGCTGTTTTTT
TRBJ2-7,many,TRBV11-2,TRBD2,CASSLDRGASGMYEQYF,TGTGCCAGCAGCTTAGATAGAGGGGCTAGCGGGATGTACGAGCAGTACTTC
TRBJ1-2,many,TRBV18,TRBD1,CASSLIPDRAINYGYTF,TGTGCCAGCTCACTTATACCGGACAGGGCGATTAACTATGGCTACACCTTC
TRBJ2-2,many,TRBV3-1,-,CASSQEVLTLNTGELFF,TGTGCCAGCAGCCAAGAGGTACTGACCTTGAACACCGGGGAGCTGTTTTTT
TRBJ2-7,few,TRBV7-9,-,CASSLRVLECEQYF,TGTGCCAGCAGCTTAAGGGTTTTGGAGTGCGAGCAGTACTTC